Detailed here is one T cell receptor (beta chain). Its cognate antigen is unknown. The data originate from a study of radiotherapy plus CTLA-4 blockade in lung cancer. Study results and caveats: There was expansion of tumor-derived TCR clones in blood after radiotherapy plus ipilimumab.

The CDR3 covers 14 residues. V was cut by 2 bases and J by 10 bases, with 18 bases left in between. Germline V gene data show CDR1 as MNHNS and CDR2 as SASEGT. TCRdb's copy holds only in-frame clones and misses some; the assay was immunoSEQ multiplex PCR. The data show 90,000 to 130,000 clones, around 84% seen once. The source of this sequence is a human donor with non-small cell lung cancer that progressed on radiotherapy plus ipilimumab. Some clones in this sample may be carry-over from other donors' samples. V gene TRBV6-1 combines with J gene TRBJ2-7, with unresolved D. The sequenced sample was peripheral blood, obtained from a patient treated with radiotherapy plus ipilimumab. The CDR3 protein is CASSEQLLSIRQYF. As DNA, the CDR3 is TGTGCCAGCAGTGAACAGCTCCTATCGATTCGTCAGTACTTC.